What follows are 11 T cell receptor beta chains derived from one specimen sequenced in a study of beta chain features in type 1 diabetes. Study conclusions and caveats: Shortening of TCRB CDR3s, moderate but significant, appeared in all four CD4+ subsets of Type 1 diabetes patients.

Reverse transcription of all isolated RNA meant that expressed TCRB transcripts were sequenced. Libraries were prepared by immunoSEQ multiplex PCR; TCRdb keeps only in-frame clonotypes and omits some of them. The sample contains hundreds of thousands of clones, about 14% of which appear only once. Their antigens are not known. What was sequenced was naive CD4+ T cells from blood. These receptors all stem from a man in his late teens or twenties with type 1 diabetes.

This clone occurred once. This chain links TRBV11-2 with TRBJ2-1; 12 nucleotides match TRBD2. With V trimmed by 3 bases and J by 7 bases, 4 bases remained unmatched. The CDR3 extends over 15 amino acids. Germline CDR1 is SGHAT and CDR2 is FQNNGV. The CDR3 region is CASSLTSGSRNEQFF. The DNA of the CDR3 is TGTGCCAGCAGCTTGACTAGCGGGAGTAGGAATGAGCAGTTCTTC.

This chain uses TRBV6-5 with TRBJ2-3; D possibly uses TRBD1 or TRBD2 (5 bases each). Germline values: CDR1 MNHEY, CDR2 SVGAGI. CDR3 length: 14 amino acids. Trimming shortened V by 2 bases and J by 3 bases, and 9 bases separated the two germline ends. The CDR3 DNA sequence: TGTGCCAGCAGTTACAAGGGGAGTACAGATACGCAGTATTTT. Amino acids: CASSYKGSTDTQYF.

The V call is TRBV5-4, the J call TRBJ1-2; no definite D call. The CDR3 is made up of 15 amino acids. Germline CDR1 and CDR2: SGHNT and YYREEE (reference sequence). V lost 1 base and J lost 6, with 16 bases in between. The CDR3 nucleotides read TGTGCCAGCAGCTTGACCAACTATGGCTACCATGGCTACACCTTC. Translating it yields CASSLTNYGYHGYTF. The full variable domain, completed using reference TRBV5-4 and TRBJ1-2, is ETGVTQSPTHLIKTRGQQVTLRCSSQSGHNTVSWYQQALGQGPQFIFQYYREEENGRGNFPPRFSGLQFPNYSSELNVNALELDDSALYLCASSLTNYGYHGYTFGSGTRLTVV.

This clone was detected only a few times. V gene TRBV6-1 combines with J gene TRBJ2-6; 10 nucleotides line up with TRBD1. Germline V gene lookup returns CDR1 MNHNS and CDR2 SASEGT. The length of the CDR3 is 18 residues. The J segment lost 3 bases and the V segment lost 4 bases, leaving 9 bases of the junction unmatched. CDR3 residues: CASSAPGQGRHGANVLTF. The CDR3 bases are TGTGCCAGCAGTGCTCCGGGACAGGGGCGACATGGGGCCAACGTCCTGACTTTC.

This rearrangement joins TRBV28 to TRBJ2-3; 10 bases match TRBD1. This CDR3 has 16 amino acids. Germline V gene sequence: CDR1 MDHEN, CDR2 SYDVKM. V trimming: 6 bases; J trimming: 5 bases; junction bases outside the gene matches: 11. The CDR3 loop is CASRHARQGAEDTQYF. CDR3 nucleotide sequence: TGTGCCAGCAGGCATGCTCGACAGGGGGCGGAAGATACGCAGTATTTT.

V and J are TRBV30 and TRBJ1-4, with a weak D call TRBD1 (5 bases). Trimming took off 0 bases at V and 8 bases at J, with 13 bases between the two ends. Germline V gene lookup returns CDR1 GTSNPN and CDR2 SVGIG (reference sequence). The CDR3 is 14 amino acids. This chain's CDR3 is CAWSVLGVWEKLFF. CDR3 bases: TGTGCCTGGAGTGTACTAGGGGTATGGGAAAAACTGTTTTTT.

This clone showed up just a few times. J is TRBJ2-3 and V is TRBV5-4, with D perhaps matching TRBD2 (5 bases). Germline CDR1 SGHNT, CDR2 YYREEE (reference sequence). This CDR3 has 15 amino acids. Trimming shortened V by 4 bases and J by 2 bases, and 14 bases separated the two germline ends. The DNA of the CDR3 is TGTGCCAGCAGCCGGACTTTTTCCCTCACAGATACGCAGTATTTT. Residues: CASSRTFSLTDTQYF.

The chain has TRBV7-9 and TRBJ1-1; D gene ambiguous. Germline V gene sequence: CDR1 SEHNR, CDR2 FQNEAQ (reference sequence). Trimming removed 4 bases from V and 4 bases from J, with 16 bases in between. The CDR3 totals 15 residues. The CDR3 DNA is TGTGCCAGCAGCTCGAGAGGAGGGAGGGTCACTGAAGCTTTCTTT. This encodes CASSSRGGRVTEAFF.

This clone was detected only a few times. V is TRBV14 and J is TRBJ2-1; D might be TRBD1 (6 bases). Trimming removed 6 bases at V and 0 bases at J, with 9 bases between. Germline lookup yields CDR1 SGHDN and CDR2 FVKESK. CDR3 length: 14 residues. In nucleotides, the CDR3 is TGTGCCAGCAGTCGACAGGTCTCCTACAATGAGCAGTTCTTC. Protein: CASSRQVSYNEQFF.

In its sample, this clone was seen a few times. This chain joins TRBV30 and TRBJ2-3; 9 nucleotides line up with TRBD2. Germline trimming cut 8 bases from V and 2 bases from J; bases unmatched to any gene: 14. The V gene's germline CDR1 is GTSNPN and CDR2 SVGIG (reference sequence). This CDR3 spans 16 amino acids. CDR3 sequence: CAATRLAEVNTDTQYF. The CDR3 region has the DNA TGTGCCGCAACGAGACTAGCGGAAGTAAACACAGATACGCAGTATTTT. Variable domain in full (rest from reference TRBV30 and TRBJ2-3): SQTIHQWPATLVQPVGSPLSLECTVEGTSNPNLYWYRQAAGRGLQLLFYSVGIGQISSEVPQNLSASRPQDRQFILSSKKLLLSDSGFYLCAATRLAEVNTDTQYFGPGTRLTVL.

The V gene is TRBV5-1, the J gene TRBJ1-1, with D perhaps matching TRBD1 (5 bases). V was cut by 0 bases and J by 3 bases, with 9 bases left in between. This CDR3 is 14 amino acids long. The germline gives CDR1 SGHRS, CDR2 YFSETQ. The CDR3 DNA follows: TGCGCCAGCAGCTTGGTAAAGGGGTACACTGAAGCTTTCTTT. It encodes CASSLVKGYTEAFF.